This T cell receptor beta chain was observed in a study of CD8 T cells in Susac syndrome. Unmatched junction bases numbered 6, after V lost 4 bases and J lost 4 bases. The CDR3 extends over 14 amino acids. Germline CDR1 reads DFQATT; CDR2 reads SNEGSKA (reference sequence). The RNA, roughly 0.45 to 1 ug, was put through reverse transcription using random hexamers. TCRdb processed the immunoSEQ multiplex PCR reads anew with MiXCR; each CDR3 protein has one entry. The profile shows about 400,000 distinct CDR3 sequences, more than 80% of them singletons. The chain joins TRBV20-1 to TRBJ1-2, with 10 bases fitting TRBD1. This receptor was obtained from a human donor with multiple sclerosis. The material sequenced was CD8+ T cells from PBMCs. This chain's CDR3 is CSATGDRGGYGYTF. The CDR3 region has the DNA TGCAGTGCTACGGGGGACAGGGGCGGCTATGGCTACACCTTC.